Listed here are 15 T cell receptor gamma chains from one sample, sequenced in a study of gamma-delta chains in newborns, infants, children. TCRdb ran CATT on the reads. The sample holds about 550 gamma-chain clones, 49% seen once. Input material: blood. All receptors come from a child who was a newborn, infant or young child, either healthy, febrile or measles-vaccinated (not recorded which).

By proportion, this clone is large (0.1 to 1%). Different DNA sequences within this sample yield the same CDR3. The genes are TRGV2 and TRGJP1. The J gene was not available in TCRdb and was assigned here by matching the DNA to germline segments. V was pared by 0 bases and J by 4 bases, with 11 bases of the junction left unmatched. This CDR3 has 17 residues. From germline, CDR1 is EGSNGY and CDR2 YDSYNSKV. The CDR3 DNA is TGTGCCACCTGGGACGGGCCCTCTGGGGGCACTGGTTGGTTCAAGATATTT. Its protein is CATWDGPSGGTGWFKIF.

This clone ranks as large. The CDR3, as DNA: TGTGCCACCTGGGATAATGGATATAAGAAACTCTTT. It codes for CATWDNGYKKLF. The genes are TRGV8 and TRGJ1 or TRGJ2. The J gene, not given by TCRdb, was assigned here from a germline match of the nucleotide sequence. The trim removed 2 bases at V and 7 bases at J, leaving 5 bases unmatched. This CDR3 spans 12 amino acids. Germline CDR1 is VENAVY and CDR2 is YDSYNSRV.

This clone is categorized as large. Mismatch with germline at one junction end may stem from a read error. Additional DNA sequences in this sample encode the identical CDR3. The chain is built from TRGV9 and TRGJP. The J gene comes from matching the DNA to germline here; TCRdb lacks it. Per germline, CDR1 GITISATS and CDR2 ISYDGTV (reference sequence). This CDR3 has 14 residues. This CDR3 is CALWQELGKKIKVF. CDR3 sequence (DNA): TGTGCCTTGTGGCAGGAGTTGGGCAAAAAAATCAAGGTATTT.

This clone was counted a few times. A read error likely explains why the TCRdb protein, taken from a much larger clone, differs from this DNA's translation at residue 12; the protein shown is translated from the DNA. This chain joins TRGV9 and TRGJP. This CDR3 has 16 amino acids. Germline V lookup: CDR1 GITISATS, CDR2 ISYDGTV (reference sequence). The CDR3 DNA reads as TGTGCCTTGTGGGAGGTGCAAGAGTTGGGCAAAACAATCAAGGTATTT. Translated, it gives CALWEVQELGKTIKVF.

The CDR3 DNA reads as TGTGCCTTGTGGGAGGTGCATGTAGAAGAGTTGGGCAAAAAAATCAAGGTATTT. It encodes CALWEVHVEELGKKIKVF. This chain links TRGV9 with TRGJP. TCRdb lists no J gene, so it was determined here by aligning the DNA to germline. V shed 0 bases, J shed 5 bases, and the junction held 7 bases outside the gene matches. Per germline, CDR1 GITISATS and CDR2 ISYDGTV (reference sequence). The CDR3 spans 18 residues.

The table lists this clone with a count of one. This may be a read error, as it is one base from a much larger clone. This chain joins TRGV5 and TRGJ1 or TRGJ2. Assignment of the J gene here rests on matching the DNA to germline, because TCRdb gives none. The CDR3 contains 13 residues. Germline CDR1 VINAFY, CDR2 YDVSNSKD. The CDR3 sequence is CATWGRQYYKKLF. The CDR3 bases are TGTGCCACCTGGGGCAGGCAGTATTATAAGAAACTCTTT.

By share, this clone counts as large. The chain links TRGV2 to TRGJ1 or TRGJ2. The CDR3 covers 10 residues. CDR1 and CDR2 from the germline V gene are EGSNGY and YDSYNSKV. V was clipped by 7 bases and J by 3 bases; unmatched bases: 0. CDR3 in amino acids: CATCYYKKLF. Here the CDR3 DNA reads TGTGCCACCTGTTATTATAAGAAACTCTTT.

Concerning this clone: A much larger clone differs by one base, so this may be a read error. The chain employs TRGV9 and TRGJP1. Assignment of the J gene here rests on matching the DNA to germline, because TCRdb gives none. Germline V CDR1 and CDR2: GITISATS, ISYDGTV (reference sequence). The CDR3 runs to 12 residues. The CDR3 is CALWDSGWFKIF. The CDR3 bases are TGTGCCTTGTGGGACTCTGGCTGGTTCAAGATATTT.

By its share, this clone is large. Within the sample, other DNA sequences also encode this same CDR3. The chain recombines TRGV9 with TRGJP. The J gene comes from matching the DNA to germline here; TCRdb lacks it. The CDR3 runs to 17 residues. V was pared by 1 base and J by 2 bases, with 2 bases of the junction left unmatched. Germline CDR1 reads GITISATS; CDR2 reads ISYDGTV (reference sequence). The CDR3 protein is CALWEVWQELGKKIKVF. The CDR3 bases are TGTGCCTTGTGGGAGGTATGGCAAGAGTTGGGCAAAAAAATCAAGGTATTT.

The chain carries TRGV3 and TRGJ1 or TRGJ2. In the absence of a J gene in TCRdb, the DNA was matched to germline to assign it here. The germline gives CDR1 VTNTFY, CDR2 YDVSTARD (reference sequence). The V segment lost 4 bases and the J segment 7 bases; nucleotides outside the gene matches: 10. The CDR3 is 13 amino acids. CDR3 DNA sequence: TGTGCCACCTGGGATTCCTTTTACTATAAGAAACTCTTT. Encoded protein: CATWDSFYYKKLF.

This clone was observed a few times. Compared with germline, one end of the junction differs, possibly owing to a read error. V gene TRGV9 combines with J gene TRGJP. No J gene is reported in TCRdb; it was inferred here by comparing the DNA with germline. Germline V gene data show CDR1 as GITISATS and CDR2 as ISYDGTV (reference sequence). The CDR3 spans 15 residues. In DNA, the CDR3 is TGTGCCTTGTGGGAGGTGGAGTTGGGCGAAAAAATCAAGGTATTT. It yields the protein CALWEVELGEKIKVF.

This clone was observed a handful of times. TCRdb shows a much larger clone's protein in place of this DNA's translation, and the two differ at residue 8, likely through a read error; the protein shown is translated from the DNA. The chain links TRGV9 to TRGJP. TCRdb does not report a J gene; here it was assigned by matching the DNA to germline references. CDR1 is GITISATS, CDR2 ISYDGTV, per germline (reference sequence). The CDR3 spans 16 residues. This CDR3 reads CALWEVQKLGKKIKVF. The CDR3 DNA follows: TGTGCCTTGTGGGAGGTGCAAAAGTTGGGCAAAAAAATCAAGGTATTT.

Regarding this clone: This is likely an artifact of a read error, given a far larger clone one base away. This chain connects TRGV9 to TRGJP. Because TCRdb records no J gene, it was assigned here through a match of the DNA to germline. There are 16 residues in the CDR3. CDR1 is GITISATS and CDR2 is ISYDGTV in the germline V gene (reference sequence). V was pared by 3 bases and J by 3 bases, with 2 bases of the junction left unmatched. CDR3 amino acids: CALWEMQELGKKIKVF. The CDR3, as DNA: TGTGCCTTGTGGGAGATGCAAGAGTTGGGCAAAAAAATCAAGGTATTT.

A word on this clone: A much larger clone lies a single base off, so this may be a read error. Additional DNA sequences in this sample encode the identical CDR3. The chain recombines TRGV4 with TRGJP1. TCRdb leaves out the J gene; it was filled in here by matching the DNA to germline. CDR1 is EGSTGY and CDR2 is YDSYTSSV in the germline V gene. This CDR3 is 13 amino acids long. CDR3 protein: CATWDTTGWFKIF. CDR3 sequence (DNA): TGTGCCACCTGGGATACCACTGGCTGGTTCAAGATATTT.

By proportion, this clone is large. This sample includes further DNA sequences coding for the same CDR3. The chain is built from TRGV3 and TRGJ1 or TRGJ2. TCRdb is silent on the J gene; assignment here came from matching the DNA to germline. The length of the CDR3 is 13 residues. Germline V gives CDR1 VTNTFY, CDR2 YDVSTARD (reference sequence). The ends lost 0 bases at V and 6 bases at J; junction bases unmatched: 5. As DNA, the CDR3 is TGTGCCACCTGGGACAGGCAAGGTTATAAGAAACTCTTT. Translated: CATWDRQGYKKLF.